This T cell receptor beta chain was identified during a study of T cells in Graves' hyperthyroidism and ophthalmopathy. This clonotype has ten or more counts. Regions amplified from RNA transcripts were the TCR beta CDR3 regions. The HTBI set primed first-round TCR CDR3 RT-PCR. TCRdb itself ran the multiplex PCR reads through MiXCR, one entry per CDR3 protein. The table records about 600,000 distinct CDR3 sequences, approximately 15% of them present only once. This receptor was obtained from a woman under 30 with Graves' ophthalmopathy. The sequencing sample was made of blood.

CDR3 in DNA: TGTGCCAGCAGGTTATCTAGCGGGTACAATGAGCAGTTCTTC. Its protein is CASRLSSGYNEQFF. The V gene is TRBV11-3, the J gene TRBJ2-1; 8 bases line up with TRBD2. This CDR3 comprises 14 residues. CDR1 SGHNT and CDR2 YENEEA come from the germline V gene. The J segment lost 4 bases and the V segment lost 6 bases, leaving 5 bases of the junction unmatched. Complete variable domain (other parts from reference TRBV11-3 and TRBJ2-1): EAGVVQSPRYKIIEKKQPVAFWCNPISGHNTLYWYLQNLGQGPELLIRYENEEAVDDSQLPKDRFSAERLKGVDSTLKIQPAELGDSAVYLCASRLSSGYNEQFFGPGTRLTVL.